The 5 T cell receptor beta chains listed next were all sequenced from one sample in a study of T cell repertoires in aging, cancer and after chemotherapy. TCR beta rearrangements were amplified from peripheral blood genomic DNA. Rearranged V-D-J TRB sequences were amplified with a mixed TRB-A/B primer pool. TCRdb reanalysed the multiplex PCR reads using MiXCR and keeps one entry per CDR3 protein. The sample has 10,000 to 15,000 distinct CDR3 sequences, 31% seen once. The specimen sequenced was blood. The receptors here all came from a human donor in good health. The donor label of this sample is uncertain.

DNA for the CDR3: TGTGCCAGCAGCCAAGAGGGGCGATCTGGACCCCAGCATTTT. It codes for CASSQEGRSGPQHF. The V call is TRBV4-2, the J call TRBJ1-5, with D maybe TRBD1 (5 bases). Germline V gives CDR1 LGHNA, CDR2 YNFKEQ. The CDR3 runs 14 residues. Trimming removed 0 bases at V and 10 bases at J, with 13 bases between.

This clonotype was seen a few times. The chain is built from TRBV18 and TRBJ1-2; 10 bases are shared with TRBD1. V lost 5 bases to trimming and J lost 4 bases; unmatched junction nucleotides: 4. Germline CDR1 is KGHSH and CDR2 is LQKENI. The CDR3 sequence is 14 residues long. Here the CDR3 reads CASSDRGLGYGYTF. The CDR3 DNA follows: TGTGCCAGCTCAGACAGGGGGCTTGGCTATGGCTACACCTTC.

This clonotype counts as medium-sized (0.01 to 0.1%). This chain uses TRBV6-1 with TRBJ2-3; 9 positions agree with TRBD2. V was clipped by 0 bases and J by 4 bases; unmatched bases: 2. Germline CDR1 and CDR2: MNHNS and SASEGT. The CDR3 covers 15 residues. The CDR3 DNA is TGTGCCAGCAGTGAAGCTAGCGGGGGCCCAGATACGCAGTATTTT. Its translation is CASSEASGGPDTQYF.

By frequency in the sample, this clonotype is medium-sized. V usage is TRBV6-5 and J usage is TRBJ2-1; D not certain. Per the germline V gene, CDR1 is MNHEY and CDR2 is SVGAGI. The CDR3 has 13 amino acids. The germline V and J ends were trimmed by 0 bases and 8 bases, with 8 bases remaining between them. Here the CDR3 DNA reads TGTGCCAGCAGTTACTCGAGAGGTGATGAGCAGTTCTTC. Translated, it gives CASSYSRGDEQFF.

A remark on this clonotype: A read error may produce the germline difference seen at one junction end. The chain is built from TRBV5-5 and TRBJ2-3, with 8 nucleotides matching TRBD2. There are 17 residues in the CDR3. The V gene's germline CDR1 is SGHKS and CDR2 YYEKEE (reference sequence). The CDR3 is CASSSGEVAGFADTQYF. The CDR3 DNA reads as TGCGCCAGCAGCTCGGGTGAGGTAGCGGGGTTTGCAGATACGCAGTATTTT.